This entry is about one T cell receptor beta chain. The CDR3 loop spans 16 amino acids. The V gene lost 3 bases and the J gene lost 3 bases, with 16 bases spanning the gap. CDR1 is KGHSH, CDR2 LQKENI, per germline. TCRdb's table, derived via immunoSEQ multiplex PCR, lists solely in-frame clones and lacks some. The sample has around 97,000 clones, approximately 89% seen once. The data belong to a study of blood T cell repertoires in COVID-19. Study-level background: Sources were T cells, B-cell-depleted T cells, or PBMCs; the material itself was cDNA or gDNA.

This chain connects TRBV18 to TRBJ2-3; tentative D call: TRBD1 (6 bases). This sequence originates from an elderly woman in a cohort sampled during active COVID-19. Sequencing used peripheral blood. The CDR3 sequence is CASSPPQGRGTDTQYF. The CDR3 bases are TGTGCCAGCTCACCCCCGCAGGGGCGAGGGACAGATACGCAGTATTTT.